This T cell receptor (beta chain) was obtained from a study of neurological immune-mediated disorders. General study results and limits: Expansion of TCR clones was greatest in HTLV-1-associated myelopathy and smallest in multiple sclerosis, where it fell below that of healthy controls.

In its sample, this clonotype was seen many times. The antigen is not known. The yield of each sequencing run was over 160 million TCR-beta sequences from 15-18 subjects. In TCRdb, the 5' RACE reads were re-called with MiXCR into one record per CDR3 protein. This sample has approximately 40,000 distinct CDR3 sequences, with more than 4.5% found just once. In Maryland, USA, blood bank volunteers were the healthy controls. CD4+ or CD8+ T cells, around 1 million per library, were used for sorted libraries. The sequencing input was CD4+ T cells from blood. The clonotype was recovered from a man in his late teens or twenties in good health.

CDR3 protein: CASSRIGQTNTEAFF. CDR3 nucleotide sequence: TGTGCCAGCAGTAGAATCGGACAGACGAACACTGAAGCTTTCTTT. The chain carries TRBV6-2 or TRBV6-3 and TRBJ1-1; TRBD1 is a possible D gene (6 bases). From germline, CDR1 is MNHEY and CDR2 SVGEGT. Between the trimmed V and J ends, which lost 5 bases and 1 base, there was a span of 14 bases. This CDR3 region has 15 residues.